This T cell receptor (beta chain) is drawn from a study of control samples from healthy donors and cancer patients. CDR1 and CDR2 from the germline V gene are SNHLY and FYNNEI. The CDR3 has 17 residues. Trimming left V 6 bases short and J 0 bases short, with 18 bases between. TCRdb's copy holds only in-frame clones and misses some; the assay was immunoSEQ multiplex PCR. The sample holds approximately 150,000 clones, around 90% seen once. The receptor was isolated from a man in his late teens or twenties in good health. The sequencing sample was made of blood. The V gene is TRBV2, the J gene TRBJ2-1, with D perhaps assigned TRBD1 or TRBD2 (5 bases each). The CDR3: CASRGVPRVSSYNEQFF. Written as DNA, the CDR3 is TGTGCCAGCAGGGGAGTCCCCAGGGTCAGCTCCTACAATGAGCAGTTCTTC.